This T cell receptor (beta chain) was documented in a study of shared clonotypes between healthy human individuals. Every donor, a Caucasian adult, lived in Nashville, Tennessee. The CDR3 sequence is 17 residues long. The V segment lost 3 bases and the J segment 4 bases; nucleotides outside the gene matches: 6. Looked up from germline, CDR1 is SGHRS and CDR2 is YFSETQ. Unsorted PBMC contributed roughly 320 ng DNA, approximately 30,000 T cell genomes, to each replicate PCR. Libraries were prepared by immunoSEQ multiplex PCR; TCRdb keeps only in-frame clonotypes and omits some of them. The sample holds some 500,000 clones, around 77% seen once.

The chain combines TRBV5-1 with TRBJ2-3, with 15 positions matching TRBD2. Sequences were obtained from PBMCs. The sequence derives from a woman aged 35 to 49 in good health. Some clones in this sample may be carry-over from other donors' samples. CDR3 bases: TGCGCCAGCAGCTCCAAGGGACTAGCGGGAGGACCAGATACGCAGTATTTT. It codes for CASSSKGLAGGPDTQYF.